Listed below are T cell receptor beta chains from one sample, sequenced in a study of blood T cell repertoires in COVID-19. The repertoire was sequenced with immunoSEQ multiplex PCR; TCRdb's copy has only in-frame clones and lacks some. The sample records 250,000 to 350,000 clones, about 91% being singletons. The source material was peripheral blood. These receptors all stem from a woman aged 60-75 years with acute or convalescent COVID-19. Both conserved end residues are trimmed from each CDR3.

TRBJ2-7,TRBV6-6,ASSYSGTGEYEQY
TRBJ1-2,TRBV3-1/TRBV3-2,ASSPETGPYGYT
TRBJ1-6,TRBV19,ASSTGMGLNSPLH
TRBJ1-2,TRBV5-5,ASSQGYYGYT
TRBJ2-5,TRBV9,ASSVRGLAGPQETQY
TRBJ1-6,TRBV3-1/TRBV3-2,ASSHTDRVDSPLH
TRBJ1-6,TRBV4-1,ASSQGAGGNSYNSPLH
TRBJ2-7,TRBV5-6,ASSYSSYEQY
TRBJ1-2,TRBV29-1,SVESTGTPWSGYT
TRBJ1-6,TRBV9,ASSVSWDRGSSYNSPLH
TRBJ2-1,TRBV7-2,ASSLRGGDNEQF
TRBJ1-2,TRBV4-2,ASSLGRGNGYT
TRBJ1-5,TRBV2,ASSGWSYSNQPQH
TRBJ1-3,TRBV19,ASSILDTSSGNTIY
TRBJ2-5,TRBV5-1,ASSNSEQETQY
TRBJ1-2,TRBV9,ASSGATGRLLYGYT
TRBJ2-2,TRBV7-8,ASSPRTSGSFTGELF
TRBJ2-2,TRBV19,ATRGAGAVGELF
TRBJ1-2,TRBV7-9,ASSLAGTGGSGYT
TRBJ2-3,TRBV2,ASSATPSTDTQY
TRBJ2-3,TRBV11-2,ASSPGLAGIADTQY
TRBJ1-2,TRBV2,ASRATGNYGYT
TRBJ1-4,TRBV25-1,ASSEVGGAGEKLF